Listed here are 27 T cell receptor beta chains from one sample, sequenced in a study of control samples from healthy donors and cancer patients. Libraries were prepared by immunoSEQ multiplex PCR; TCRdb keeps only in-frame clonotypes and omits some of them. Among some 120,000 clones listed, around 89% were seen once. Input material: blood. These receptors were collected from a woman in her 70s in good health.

The CDR3 spells CASSPSTDVNYGYTF. The CDR3 DNA reads as TGCGCCAGCAGCCCATCTACGGACGTGAACTATGGCTACACCTTC. The chain combines TRBV4-1 with TRBJ1-2; D remains ambiguous. The germline CDR1 and CDR2 sequences are MGHRA and YSYEKL. CDR3 length: 15 residues. V lost 4 bases, J lost 2 bases, and 14 bases lay in between.

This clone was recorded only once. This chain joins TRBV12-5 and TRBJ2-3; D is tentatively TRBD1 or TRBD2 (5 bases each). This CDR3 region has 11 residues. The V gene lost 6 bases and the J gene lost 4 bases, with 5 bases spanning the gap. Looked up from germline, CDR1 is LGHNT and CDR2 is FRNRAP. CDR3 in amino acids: CASGGADTQYF. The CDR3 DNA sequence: TGTGCTAGTGGGGGGGCAGATACGCAGTATTTT.

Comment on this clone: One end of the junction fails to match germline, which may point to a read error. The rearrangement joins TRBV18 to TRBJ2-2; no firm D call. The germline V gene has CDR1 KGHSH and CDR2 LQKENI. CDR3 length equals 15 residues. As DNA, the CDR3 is TGTGCCAGCCCTACTCCGGAGACGAACGCCGGGGAGCTGTTTTTT. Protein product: CASPTPETNAGELFF.

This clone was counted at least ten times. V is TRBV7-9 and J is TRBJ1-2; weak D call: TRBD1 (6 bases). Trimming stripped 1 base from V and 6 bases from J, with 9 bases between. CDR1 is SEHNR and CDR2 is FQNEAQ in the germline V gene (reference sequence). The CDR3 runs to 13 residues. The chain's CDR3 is CASSLVYRDGYTF. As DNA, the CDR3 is TGTGCCAGCAGCTTAGTTTACAGGGATGGCTACACCTTC.

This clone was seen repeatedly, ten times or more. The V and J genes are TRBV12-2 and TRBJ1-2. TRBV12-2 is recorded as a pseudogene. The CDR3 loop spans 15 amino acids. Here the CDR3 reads CASRLNGTGNYGYTF. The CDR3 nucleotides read TGTGCAAGTCGCTTAAATGGTACGGGGAACTATGGCTACACCTTC.

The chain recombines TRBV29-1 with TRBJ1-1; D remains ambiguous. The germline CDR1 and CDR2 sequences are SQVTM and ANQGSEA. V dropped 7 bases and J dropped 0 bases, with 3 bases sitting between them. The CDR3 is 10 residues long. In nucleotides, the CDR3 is TGCAGCGGTTTGAACACTGAAGCTTTCTTT. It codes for CSGLNTEAFF. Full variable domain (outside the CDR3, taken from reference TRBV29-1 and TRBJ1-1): SAVISQKPSRDICQRGTSLTIQCQVDSQVTMMFWYRQQPGQSLTLIATANQGSEATYESGFVIDKFPISRPNLTFSTLTVSNMSPEDSSIYLCSGLNTEAFFGQGTRLTVV.

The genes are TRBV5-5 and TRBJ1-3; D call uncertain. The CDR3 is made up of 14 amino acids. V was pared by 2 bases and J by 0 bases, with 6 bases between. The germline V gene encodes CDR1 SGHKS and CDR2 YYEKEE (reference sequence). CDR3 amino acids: CASSFRDSGNTIYF. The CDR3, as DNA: TGTGCCAGCAGCTTCCGGGACTCTGGAAACACCATATATTTT.

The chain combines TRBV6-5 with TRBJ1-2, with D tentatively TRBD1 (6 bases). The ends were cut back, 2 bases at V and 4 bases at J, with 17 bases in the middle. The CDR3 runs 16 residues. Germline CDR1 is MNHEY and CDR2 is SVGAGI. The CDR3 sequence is CASSYGGGVSLYGYTF. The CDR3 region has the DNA TGTGCCAGCAGTTACGGAGGGGGGGTTTCGCTCTATGGCTACACCTTC.

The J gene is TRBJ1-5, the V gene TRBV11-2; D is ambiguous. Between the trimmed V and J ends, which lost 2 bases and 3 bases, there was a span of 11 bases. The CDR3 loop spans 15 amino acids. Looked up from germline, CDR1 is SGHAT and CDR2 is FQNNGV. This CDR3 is CASSLSSGPNQPQHF. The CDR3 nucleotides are TGTGCCAGCAGCTTAAGCTCTGGGCCCAATCAGCCCCAGCATTTT.

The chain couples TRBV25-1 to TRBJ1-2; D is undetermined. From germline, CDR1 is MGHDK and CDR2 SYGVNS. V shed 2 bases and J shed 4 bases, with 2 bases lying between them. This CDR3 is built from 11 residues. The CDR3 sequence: CASSEAYGYTF. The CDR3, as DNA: TGTGCCAGCAGTGAAGCCTATGGCTACACCTTC.

CDR3 amino acids: CASGGDASSYEQYF. CDR3 bases: TGTGCCAGCGGAGGGGACGCGAGCTCCTACGAGCAGTACTTC. The genes are TRBV18 and TRBJ2-7, with a tentative D call TRBD2 (6 bases). V shed 8 bases and J shed 0 bases, with 14 bases lying between them. The CDR3 length is 14 residues. The V gene's germline CDR1 is KGHSH and CDR2 LQKENI.

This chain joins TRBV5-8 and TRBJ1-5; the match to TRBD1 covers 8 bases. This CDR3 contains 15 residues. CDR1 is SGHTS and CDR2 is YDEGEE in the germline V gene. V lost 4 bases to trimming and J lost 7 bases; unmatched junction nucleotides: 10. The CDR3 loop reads CASSDGQGSYQPQHF. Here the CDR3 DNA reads TGTGCCAGCAGCGACGGACAGGGATCCTACCAGCCCCAGCATTTT.

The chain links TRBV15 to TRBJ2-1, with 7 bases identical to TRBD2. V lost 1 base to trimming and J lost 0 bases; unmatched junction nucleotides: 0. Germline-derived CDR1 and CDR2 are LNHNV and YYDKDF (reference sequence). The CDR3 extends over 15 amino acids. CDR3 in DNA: TGTGCCACCAGCAGAGGCGGGAGCTCCTACAATGAGCAGTTCTTC. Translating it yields CATSRGGSSYNEQFF.

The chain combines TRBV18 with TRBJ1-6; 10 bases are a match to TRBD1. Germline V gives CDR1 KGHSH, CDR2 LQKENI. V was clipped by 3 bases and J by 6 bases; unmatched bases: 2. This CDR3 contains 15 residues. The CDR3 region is CASSPGTGANSPLHF. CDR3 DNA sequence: TGTGCCAGCTCACCCGGGACAGGGGCTAATTCACCCCTCCACTTT.

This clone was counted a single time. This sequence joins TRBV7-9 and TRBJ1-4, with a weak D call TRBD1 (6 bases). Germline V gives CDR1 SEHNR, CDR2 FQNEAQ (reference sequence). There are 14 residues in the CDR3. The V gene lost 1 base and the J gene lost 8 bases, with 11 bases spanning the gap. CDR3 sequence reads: CASSLEGGLEKLFF. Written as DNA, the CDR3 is TGTGCCAGCAGCTTAGAGGGGGGCCTGGAAAAACTGTTTTTT.

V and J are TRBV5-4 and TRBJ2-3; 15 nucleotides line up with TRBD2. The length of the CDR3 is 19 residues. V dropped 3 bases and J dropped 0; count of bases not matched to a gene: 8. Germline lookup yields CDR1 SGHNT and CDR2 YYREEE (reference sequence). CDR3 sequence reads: CASSYGPGLAGGSTDTQYF. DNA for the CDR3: TGTGCCAGCAGCTATGGTCCGGGACTAGCGGGGGGAAGCACAGATACGCAGTATTTT.

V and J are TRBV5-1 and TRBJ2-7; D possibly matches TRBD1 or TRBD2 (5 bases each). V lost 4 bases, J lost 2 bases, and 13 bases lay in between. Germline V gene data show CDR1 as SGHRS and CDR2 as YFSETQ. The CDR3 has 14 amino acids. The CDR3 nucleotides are TGCGCCAGCAGCCCCGACATGGGGGCCTACGAGCAGTACTTC. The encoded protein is CASSPDMGAYEQYF.

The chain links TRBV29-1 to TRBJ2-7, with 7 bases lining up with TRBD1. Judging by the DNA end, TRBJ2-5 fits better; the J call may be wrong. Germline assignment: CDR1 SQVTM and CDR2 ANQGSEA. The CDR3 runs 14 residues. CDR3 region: CSGGGQALGVTQYF. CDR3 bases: TGCAGCGGGGGCGGACAGGCGCTCGGGGTGACCCAGTACTTC.

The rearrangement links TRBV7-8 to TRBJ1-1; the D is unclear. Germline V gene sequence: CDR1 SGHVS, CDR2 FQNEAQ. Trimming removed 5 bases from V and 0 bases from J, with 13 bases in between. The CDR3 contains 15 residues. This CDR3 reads CASSAEPVMNTEAFF. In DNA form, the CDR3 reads TGTGCCAGCAGCGCGGAGCCGGTTATGAACACTGAAGCTTTCTTT.

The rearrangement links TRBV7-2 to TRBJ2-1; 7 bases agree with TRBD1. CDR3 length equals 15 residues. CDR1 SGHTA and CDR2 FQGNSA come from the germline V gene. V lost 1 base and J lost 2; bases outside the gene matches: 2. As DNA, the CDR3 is TGTGCCAGCAGCTTAGTTCAGGGGGCCTACAATGAGCAGTTCTTC. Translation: CASSLVQGAYNEQFF. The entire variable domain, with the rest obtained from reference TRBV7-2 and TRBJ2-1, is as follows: GAGVSQSPSNKVTEKGKDVELRCDPISGHTALYWYRQSLGQGLEFLIYFQGNSAPDKSGLPSDRFSAERTGGSVSTLTIQRTQQEDSAVYLCASSLVQGAYNEQFFGPGTRLTVL.

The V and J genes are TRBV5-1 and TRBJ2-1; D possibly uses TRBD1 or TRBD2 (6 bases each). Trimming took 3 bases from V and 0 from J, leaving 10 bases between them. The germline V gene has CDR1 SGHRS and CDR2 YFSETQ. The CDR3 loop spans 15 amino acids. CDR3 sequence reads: CASSSRGDSYNEQFF. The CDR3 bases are TGCGCCAGCAGCTCGAGGGGGGACTCCTACAATGAGCAGTTCTTC.

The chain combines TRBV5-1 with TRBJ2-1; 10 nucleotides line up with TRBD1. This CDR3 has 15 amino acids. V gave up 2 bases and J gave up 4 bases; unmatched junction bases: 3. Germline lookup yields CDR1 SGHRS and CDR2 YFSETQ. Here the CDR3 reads CASSFRQGAYNEQFF. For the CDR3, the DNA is TGCGCCAGCAGCTTCCGACAGGGGGCGTACAATGAGCAGTTCTTC.

CDR3 in amino acids: CASSPGGGSYNEQFF. The CDR3 DNA follows: TGCGCCAGCAGCCCGGGAGGGGGTTCCTACAATGAGCAGTTCTTC. V and J are TRBV5-1 and TRBJ2-1; the match to TRBD2 covers 8 bases. The CDR3 loop spans 15 amino acids. The germline CDR1 and CDR2 sequences are SGHRS and YFSETQ. The V and J ends lost 4 bases and 1 base, in that order; junction bases with no gene match: 4.

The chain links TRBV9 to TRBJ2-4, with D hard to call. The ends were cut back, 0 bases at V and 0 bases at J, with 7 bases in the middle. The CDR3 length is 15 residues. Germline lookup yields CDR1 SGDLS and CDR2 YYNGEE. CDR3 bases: TGTGCCAGCAGCGTAGCCGGCCTAGCCAAAAACATTCAGTACTTC. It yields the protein CASSVAGLAKNIQYF.

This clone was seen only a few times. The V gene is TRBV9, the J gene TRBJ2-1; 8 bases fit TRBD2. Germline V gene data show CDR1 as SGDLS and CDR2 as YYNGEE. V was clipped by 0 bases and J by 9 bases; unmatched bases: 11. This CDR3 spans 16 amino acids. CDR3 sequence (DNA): TGTGCCAGCAGCGTAGGGGTAGGGCGGGGGGCCTCTGAGCAGTTCTTC. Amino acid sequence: CASSVGVGRGASEQFF.

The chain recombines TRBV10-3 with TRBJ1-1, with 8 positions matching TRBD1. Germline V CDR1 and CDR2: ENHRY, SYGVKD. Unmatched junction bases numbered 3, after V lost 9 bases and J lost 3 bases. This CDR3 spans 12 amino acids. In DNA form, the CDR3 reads TGTGCCATGAAACAGGGGGACACTGAAGCTTTCTTT. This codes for CAMKQGDTEAFF.

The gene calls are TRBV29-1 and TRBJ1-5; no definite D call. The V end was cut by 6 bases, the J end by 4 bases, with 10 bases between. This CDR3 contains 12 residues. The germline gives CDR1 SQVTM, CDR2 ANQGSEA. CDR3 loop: CSVGWGNQPQHF. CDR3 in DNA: TGCAGCGTGGGATGGGGAAATCAGCCCCAGCATTTT.